These 14 T cell receptor beta chains were all obtained from the same sample, sequenced in a study of T-cell reconstitution after alpha-beta-depleted transplantation in children. Unique molecular identifiers were incorporated when the TCRbeta library was constructed. TCRdb reprocessed the PCR reads with MiXCR, giving one entry per CDR3 protein. Among 600,000 to 700,000 distinct CDR3 sequences listed, roughly 17% were seen once. Sequencing was performed on PBMCs from the stem cell graft donor, taken from the stem cell graft. These receptors were obtained from a human donor who donated a stem cell graft to a child with acute myeloid leukemia.

This clonotype came up many times. This chain links TRBV29-1 with TRBJ2-7; TRBD1 or TRBD2 may be the D gene (5 bases each). The CDR3 covers 12 residues. Germline CDR1 reads SQVTM; CDR2 reads ANQGSEA. The V gene lost 3 bases and the J gene lost 3 bases, with 9 bases spanning the gap. CDR3 region: CSVDGAGYEQYF. The CDR3 DNA reads as TGCAGCGTTGACGGGGCGGGCTACGAGCAGTACTTC.

Ten or more counts support this clonotype. The V gene is TRBV20-1, the J gene TRBJ1-2; 7 nucleotides agree with TRBD1. This CDR3 has 13 residues. Per germline, CDR1 DFQATT and CDR2 SNEGSKA (reference sequence). V dropped 3 bases and J dropped 6; count of bases not matched to a gene: 7. The CDR3 DNA is TGCAGTGCTAGGGCTTCAGGGGGAGATGGCTACACCTTC. This gives the protein CSARASGGDGYTF.

This clonotype was counted a few times. The V and J genes are TRBV20-1 and TRBJ1-1, with 7 bases that match TRBD1. Germline-derived CDR1 and CDR2 are DFQATT and SNEGSKA (reference sequence). This CDR3 contains 13 residues. J lost 5 bases, V lost 5 bases, and 8 bases had no gene match. DNA of the CDR3: TGCAGTGCTTCCCGGGACAGCCGGACTGAAGCTTTCTTT. Protein sequence: CSASRDSRTEAFF.

There are a few counts of this clonotype. V and J are TRBV7-9 and TRBJ1-1; D perhaps matches TRBD1 (6 bases). The germline gives CDR1 SEHNR, CDR2 FQNEAQ (reference sequence). V lost 5 bases and J lost 0, with 13 bases in between. The CDR3 is made up of 15 amino acids. The CDR3 loop is CASSTTRGMNTEAFF. In DNA form, the CDR3 reads TGTGCCAGCAGCACAACGAGGGGGATGAACACTGAAGCTTTCTTT. The full variable domain, with the rest looked up from reference TRBV7-9 and TRBJ1-1, is DTGVSQNPRHKITKRGQNVTFRCDPISEHNRLYWYRQTLGQGPEFLTYFQNEAQLEKSRLLSDRFSAERPKGSFSTLEIQRTEQGDSAMYLCASSTTRGMNTEAFFGQGTRLTVV.

This clonotype was observed a handful of times. V and J are TRBV5-1 and TRBJ2-7; D gene unclear. V dropped 0 bases and J dropped 3 bases, with 16 bases sitting between them. This CDR3 region has 16 residues. Germline V gene data show CDR1 as SGHRS and CDR2 as YFSETQ. CDR3 coding DNA: TGCGCCAGCAGCTTGGCCTCCGGACCTACCCACTACGAGCAGTACGTC. Translated: CASSLASGPTHYEQYV.

This clonotype appeared many times. The V gene is TRBV4-2, the J gene TRBJ2-1; TRBD2 aligns across 8 bases. Germline V gene lookup returns CDR1 LGHNA and CDR2 YNFKEQ. V lost 1 base, J lost 6 bases, and 8 bases stayed unmatched. CDR3 length: 16 amino acids. The CDR3 here is CASSQVGGVRGNEQFF. CDR3 sequence (DNA): TGTGCCAGCAGCCAAGTCGGGGGGGTTAGGGGCAATGAGCAGTTCTTC.

The CDR3 loop is CASSPRGQGQSGANVLTF. The CDR3, as DNA: TGTGCCAGCAGCCCCCGGGGACAGGGCCAATCTGGGGCCAACGTCCTGACTTTC. The chain joins TRBV11-2 to TRBJ2-6, with TRBD1 matching 9 bases. Trimming took 5 bases from V and 1 from J; bases not matched to a gene: 9. The germline CDR1 and CDR2 sequences are SGHAT and FQNNGV. This CDR3 is built from 18 residues.

This clonotype was found many times. V gene TRBV7-9 combines with J gene TRBJ2-1; D gene ambiguous. The V gene lost 11 bases and the J gene lost 7 bases, with 18 bases spanning the gap. The germline V gene has CDR1 SEHNR and CDR2 FQNEAQ (reference sequence). This CDR3 contains 13 residues. The CDR3 spells CAHDSPRVNEQFF. CDR3 nucleotide sequence: TGTGCCCACGATAGCCCCCGTGTGAATGAGCAGTTCTTC.

V usage is TRBV5-1 and J usage is TRBJ2-3; D remains unclear. Deletions cut 7 bases from V and 2 bases from J, with 11 bases between. This CDR3 region has 13 residues. Germline lookup yields CDR1 SGHRS and CDR2 YFSETQ. In DNA, the CDR3 is TGCGCCAGCTGTTCAGAAAACACAGATACGCAGTATTTT. Translating it yields CASCSENTDTQYF.

The chain employs TRBV10-1 and TRBJ1-2, with unresolved D. Germline CDR1 reads WNHNN; CDR2 reads SYGVQD (reference sequence). The CDR3 sequence is 13 residues long. Trimming stripped 0 bases from V and 4 bases from J, with 6 bases between. As DNA, the CDR3 is TGCGCCAGCAGTGAGTCGAATCGCTATGGCTACACCTTC. Amino acid sequence: CASSESNRYGYTF.

The chain recombines TRBV5-1 with TRBJ2-7; the D gene is possibly TRBD2 (7 bases). Trimming pared 2 bases from V and 6 bases from J, leaving 12 bases between. Germline loops: CDR1 SGHRS, CDR2 YFSETQ. This CDR3 is built from 13 residues. The chain's CDR3 is CASSFAGEGEQYV. The DNA for the CDR3 is TGCGCCAGCAGCTTCGCAGGGGAGGGCGAGCAGTACGTC.

There are a few counts of this clonotype. The rearrangement uses TRBV12-3 or TRBV12-4 and TRBJ2-7, with D perhaps given as TRBD1 or TRBD2 (5 bases each). The CDR3 length is 12 residues. V was trimmed by 3 bases and J by 6 bases, leaving 9 bases between them. CDR3 in amino acids: CASSFGTSEQYF. CDR3 coding DNA: TGTGCCAGCAGTTTTGGGACGTCCGAGCAGTACTTC.

The V call is TRBV6-4, the J call TRBJ2-3; a possible D gene is TRBD1 (5 bases). In germline, CDR1 is MRHNA, CDR2 SNTAGT. The CDR3 consists of 13 residues. Deletions cut 6 bases from V and 3 bases from J, with 10 bases between. The CDR3 bases are TGTGCCAGCAGCCACCAGGGAACAGATACGCAGTATTTT. Amino acid sequence: CASSHQGTDTQYF.

This clonotype has only a few counts. The rearrangement uses TRBV19 and TRBJ2-2, with D possibly TRBD1 on 6 matching bases. In germline, CDR1 is LNHDA, CDR2 SQIVND (reference sequence). Trimming took 3 bases from V and 1 from J, leaving 15 bases between them. This CDR3 is built from 17 residues. In nucleotides, the CDR3 is TGTGCCAGTAGTATCCCCAGACAGGACATGAACACCGGGGAGCTGTTTTTT. It specifies CASSIPRQDMNTGELFF.